The entry below describes one T cell receptor beta chain. At one boundary the junction diverges from the germline segment, which might be a read error. Per the original methods: For nucleated cells, counts were estimated from reference gene primer amplification. Repertoires were generated with immunoSEQ multiplex PCR, while TCRdb's copy carries only in-frame clones and drops some. V and J calls and clone size come straight from that table; D and trimming were deduced from the DNA. The sample consists of some 250,000 clones, approximately 83% of them appearing once. This specimen comes from a study of blood T cell repertoires in COVID-19. The wider study: The samples span acute and convalescent COVID-19 from the United States, Italy and Spain. From T cells, B-cell-depleted T cells, or PBMCs came the material, which was cDNA or gDNA.

The CDR3 is 18 amino acids. Germline V CDR1 and CDR2: MGHRA, YSYEKL. The sequenced sample consisted of peripheral blood. The TCR sequence derives from a woman aged 25 to 39 who had recovered from COVID-19. The chain links TRBV4-1 to TRBJ1-4, with D possibly being TRBD1 (5 bases). CDR3 residues: CASSQEKTARSTNEKLFF. The CDR3, as DNA: TGCGCCAGCAGCCAAGAGAAGACAGCACGATCAACTAATGAAAAGCTGTTTTTT.